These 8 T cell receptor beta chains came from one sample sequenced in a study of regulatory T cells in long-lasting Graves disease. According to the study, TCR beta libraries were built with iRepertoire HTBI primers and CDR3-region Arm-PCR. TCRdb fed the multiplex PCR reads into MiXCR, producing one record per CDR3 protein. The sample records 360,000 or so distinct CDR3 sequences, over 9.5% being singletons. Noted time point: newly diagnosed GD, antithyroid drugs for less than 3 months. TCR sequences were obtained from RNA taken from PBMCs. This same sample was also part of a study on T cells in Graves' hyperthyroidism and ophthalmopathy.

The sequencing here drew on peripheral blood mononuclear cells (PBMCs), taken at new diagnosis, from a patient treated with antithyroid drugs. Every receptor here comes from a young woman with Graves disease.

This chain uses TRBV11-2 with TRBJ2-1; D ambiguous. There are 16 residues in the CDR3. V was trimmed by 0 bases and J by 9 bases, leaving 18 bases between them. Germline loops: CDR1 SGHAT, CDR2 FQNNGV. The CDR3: CASSLDPAFQFTEQFF. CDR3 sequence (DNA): TGTGCCAGCAGCTTAGATCCCGCATTCCAATTCACTGAGCAGTTCTTC.

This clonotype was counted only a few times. The CDR3 protein is CASSLRTGSNQPQHF. The CDR3 bases are TGTGCCAGCAGCTTACGGACAGGGTCCAATCAGCCCCAGCATTTT. The chain carries TRBV7-9 and TRBJ1-5; 8 positions match TRBD1. V trimming: 2 bases; J trimming: 3 bases; junction bases outside the gene matches: 3. The germline CDR1 and CDR2 sequences are SEHNR and FQNEAQ (reference sequence). This CDR3 region has 15 residues.

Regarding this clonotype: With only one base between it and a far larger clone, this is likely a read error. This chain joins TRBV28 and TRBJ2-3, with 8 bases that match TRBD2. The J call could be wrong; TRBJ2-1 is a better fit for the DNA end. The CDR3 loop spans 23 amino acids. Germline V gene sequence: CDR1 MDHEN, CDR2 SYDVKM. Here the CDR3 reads CASSLFPSPKLGRPFGRDNEQFF. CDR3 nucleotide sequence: TGTGCCAGCAGTTTATTCCCAAGTCCTAAACTCGGGCGGCCCTTCGGGAGGGACAATGAGCAGTTCTTC.

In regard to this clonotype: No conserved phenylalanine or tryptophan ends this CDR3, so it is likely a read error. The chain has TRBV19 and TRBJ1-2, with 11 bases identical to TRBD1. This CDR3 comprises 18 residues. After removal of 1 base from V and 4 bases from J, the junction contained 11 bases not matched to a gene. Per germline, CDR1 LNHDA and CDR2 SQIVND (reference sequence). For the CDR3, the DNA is TGTGCCAGTAGTATAGGGAGCGGACAGGGGGCGCCCGGCTATGGCTACACCCTC. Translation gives CASSIGSGQGAPGYGYTL.

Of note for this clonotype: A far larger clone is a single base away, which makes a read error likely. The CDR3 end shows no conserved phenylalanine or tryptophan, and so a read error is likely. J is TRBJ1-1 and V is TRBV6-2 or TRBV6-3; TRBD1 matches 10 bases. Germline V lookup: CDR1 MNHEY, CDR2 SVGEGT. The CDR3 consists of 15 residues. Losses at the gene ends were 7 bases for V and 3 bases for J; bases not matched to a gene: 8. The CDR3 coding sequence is TGTGCCAGCAACATCGGGACAGGGGCGGACACTGAAGCTTTCCTT. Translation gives CASNIGTGADTEAFL.

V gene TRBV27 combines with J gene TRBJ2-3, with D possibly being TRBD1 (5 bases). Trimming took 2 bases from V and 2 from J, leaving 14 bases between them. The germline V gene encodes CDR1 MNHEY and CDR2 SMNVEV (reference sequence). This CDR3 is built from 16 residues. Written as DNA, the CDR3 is TGTGCCAGCAGTTTAAAATGGGGCAGACTCACAGATACGCAGTATTTT. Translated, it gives CASSLKWGRLTDTQYF.

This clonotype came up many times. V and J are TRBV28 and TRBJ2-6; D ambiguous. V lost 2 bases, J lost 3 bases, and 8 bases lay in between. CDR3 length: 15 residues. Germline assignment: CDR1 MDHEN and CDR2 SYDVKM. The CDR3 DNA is TGTGCCAGCAGTTTAGCAGGTGGTGGGGCCAACGTCCTGACTTTC. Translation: CASSLAGGGANVLTF. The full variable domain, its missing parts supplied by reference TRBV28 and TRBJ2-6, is DVKVTQSSRYLVKRTGEKVFLECVQDMDHENMFWYRQDPGLGLRLIYFSYDVKMKEKGDIPEGYSVSREKKERFSLILESASTNQTSMYLCASSLAGGGANVLTFGAGSRLTVL.

In DNA, the CDR3 is TGTGCCAGTAGTATCTATTCCTATTTCGCCGGGGAGCTGTTTTTT. Protein product: CASSIYSYFAGELFF. This rearrangement joins TRBV19 to TRBJ2-2; no clear D. The V end was cut by 3 bases, the J end by 6 bases, with 14 bases between. Germline-derived CDR1 and CDR2 are LNHDA and SQIVND (reference sequence). The CDR3 is 15 amino acids. Using reference TRBV19 and TRBJ2-2 for the parts outside the CDR3, the full variable domain is DGGITQSPKYLFRKEGQNVTLSCEQNLNHDAMYWYRQDPGQGLRLIYYSQIVNDFQKGDIAEGYSVSREKKESFPLTVTSAQKNPTAFYLCASSIYSYFAGELFFGEGSRLTVL.